This T cell receptor beta chain was obtained from a study of control samples from healthy donors and cancer patients. J lost 3 bases, V lost 5 bases, and 8 bases had no gene match. In germline, CDR1 is SEHNR, CDR2 FQNEAQ (reference sequence). CDR3 length: 16 amino acids. Clones were sequenced by immunoSEQ multiplex PCR, and TCRdb holds only the in-frame ones, with some missing. The sample lists 2,700 or so clones, about four fifths occurring once. The TCR sequence derives from a male donor with melanoma. V is TRBV7-9 and J is TRBJ2-2; 8 nucleotides align to TRBD1. The sequenced material came from formalin-fixed, paraffin-embedded tissue. CDR3 nucleotide sequence: TGTGCCAGCAGCGACGGACAGGGCTTCTACACCGGGGAGCTGTTTTTT. It translates to CASSDGQGFYTGELFF.